These 30 T cell receptor beta chains were sequenced from one sample in a study of T cells in localized non-small cell lung cancer. Produced via immunoSEQ multiplex PCR; TCRdb's table is partial and in-frame only. The sample has about 33,000 clones, 85% to 95% seen once. The source material was peripheral blood, sampled before any cancer treatment. The receptors come from a female donor older than 55 with stage I lung adenocarcinoma.

The gene calls are TRBV2 and TRBJ1-1; TRBD1 agrees at 7 bases. V was pared by 8 bases and J by 5 bases, with 11 bases of the junction left unmatched. The CDR3 is 14 residues long. Germline CDR1 is SNHLY and CDR2 is FYNNEI. The CDR3: CASANRGLRTEAFF. The CDR3 DNA sequence: TGTGCCAGCGCTAACAGGGGCCTCAGAACTGAAGCTTTCTTT.

As to this clone: A read error is likely, as this CDR3 ends without the conserved phenylalanine or tryptophan. It is unclear where the CDR3 begins or ends on the DNA, so no DNA is shown, and the CDR3 is as TCRdb lists it. The V and J genes are TRBV6-4 and TRBJ2-7. The germline gives CDR1 MRHNA, CDR2 SNTAGT. Both ends counted, the CDR3 spans 12 residues. The CDR3: CASRTQSPEGSA.

This chain connects TRBV5-8 to TRBJ2-3; 9 nucleotides line up with TRBD2. V shed 0 bases, J shed 0 bases, and the junction held 8 bases outside the gene matches. Germline CDR1 reads SGHTS; CDR2 reads YDEGEE. The CDR3 contains 18 residues. For the CDR3, the DNA is TGTGCCAGCAGCTTGGGAGCGGGGGGCGATCCTAGCACAGATACGCAGTATTTT. This encodes CASSLGAGGDPSTDTQYF. Variable domain in full (rest from reference TRBV5-8 and TRBJ2-3): EAGVTQSPTHLIKTRGQQATLRCSPISGHTSVYWYQQALGLGLQFLLWYDEGEERNRGNFPPRFSGRQFPNYSSELNVNALELEDSALYLCASSLGAGGDPSTDTQYFGPGTRLTVL.

The CDR3 region is CASSATSGGWGETQYF. The CDR3, as DNA: TGTGCCAGCAGCGCCACTAGCGGGGGATGGGGAGAGACCCAGTACTTC. The genes are TRBV9 and TRBJ2-5; 11 bases fit TRBD2. V was pared by 3 bases and J by 4 bases, with 8 bases of the junction left unmatched. The germline gives CDR1 SGDLS, CDR2 YYNGEE. This CDR3 comprises 16 residues.

This chain connects TRBV2 to TRBJ1-1; D may be TRBD1 (6 bases). V lost 6 bases, J lost 5 bases, and 13 bases lay in between. Per the germline V gene, CDR1 is SNHLY and CDR2 is FYNNEI. The CDR3 is made up of 13 amino acids. The CDR3 is CASRQGLGTEAFF. The CDR3 DNA is TGTGCCAGCAGGCAGGGGCTGGGGACTGAAGCTTTCTTT. Full variable domain (rest looked up from reference TRBV2 and TRBJ1-1): EPEVTQTPSHQVTQMGQEVILRCVPISNHLYFYWYRQILGQKVEFLVSFYNNEISEKSEIFDDQFSVERPDGSNFTLKIRSTKLEDSAMYFCASRQGLGTEAFFGQGTRLTVV.

The chain joins TRBV5-1 to TRBJ1-1; TRBD1 matches at 7 bases. Germline CDR1 and CDR2: SGHRS and YFSETQ. The junction had 6 bases not matched to a gene; V was cut back by 3 bases and J by 7 bases. The CDR3 contains 13 residues. The CDR3 coding sequence is TGCGCCAGCAGCTCCGGGGACAGAAGTGAAGCTTTCTTT. Its protein is CASSSGDRSEAFF.

This chain uses TRBV2 with TRBJ2-7; D is ambiguous. The germline V gene encodes CDR1 SNHLY and CDR2 FYNNEI. The CDR3 extends over 11 amino acids. The V end lost 4 bases, the J end lost 2 bases, and 3 bases lay between the germline ends. CDR3 nucleotide sequence: TGTGCCAGCAGTGGAACCTACGAGCAGTACTTC. It codes for CASSGTYEQYF.

V usage is TRBV7-2 and J usage is TRBJ2-1; TRBD2 matches 13 bases. The V gene's germline CDR1 is SGHTA and CDR2 FQGNSA. After removal of 5 bases from V and 8 bases from J, the junction contained 9 bases not matched to a gene. The CDR3 sequence is 16 residues long. CDR3 loop: CASSATSGGAGDEQFF. The CDR3, as DNA: TGTGCCAGCAGCGCCACTAGCGGGGGGGCCGGAGATGAGCAGTTCTTC.

The rearrangement uses TRBV27 and TRBJ2-2; D is possibly TRBD1 or TRBD2 (6 bases each). Trimming removed 3 bases at V and 3 bases at J, with 11 bases between. This CDR3 region has 15 residues. CDR1 is MNHEY, CDR2 SMNVEV, per germline (reference sequence). The CDR3 region has the DNA TGTGCCAGCAGTTTCGGGGGCCAATACACCGGGGAGCTGTTTTTT. Translating gives CASSFGGQYTGELFF.

This rearrangement joins TRBV2 to TRBJ2-1; 10 positions agree with TRBD1. V lost 5 bases to trimming and J lost 2 bases; unmatched junction nucleotides: 3. In germline, CDR1 is SNHLY, CDR2 FYNNEI. The CDR3 totals 15 residues. This CDR3 is CASSSDRGAYNEQFF. The CDR3 DNA sequence: TGTGCCAGCAGTTCGGACAGGGGGGCCTACAATGAGCAGTTCTTC.

This chain connects TRBV19 to TRBJ1-5; D unresolved. The V and J ends lost 7 bases and 1 base respectively, with 11 bases between them. The CDR3 extends over 14 amino acids. The germline gives CDR1 LNHDA, CDR2 SQIVND (reference sequence). The CDR3 loop is CASMGRRSNQPQHF. Written as DNA, the CDR3 is TGTGCCAGTATGGGCCGGAGGAGCAATCAGCCCCAGCATTTT. The whole variable domain, filled in from reference TRBV19 and TRBJ1-5, reads DGGITQSPKYLFRKEGQNVTLSCEQNLNHDAMYWYRQDPGQGLRLIYYSQIVNDFQKGDIAEGYSVSREKKESFPLTVTSAQKNPTAFYLCASMGRRSNQPQHFGDGTRLSIL.

This clone was counted once. The chain carries TRBV5-1 and TRBJ1-1; 8 bases agree with TRBD1. Losses at the gene ends were 5 bases for V and 3 bases for J; bases not matched to a gene: 6. The CDR3 totals 14 residues. The germline V gene has CDR1 SGHRS and CDR2 YFSETQ. DNA for the CDR3: TGCGCCAGCAGTAACGGACAGGGCTACACTGAAGCTTTCTTT. This codes for CASSNGQGYTEAFF.

The chain couples TRBV5-1 to TRBJ2-2; 8 bases match TRBD1. Germline trimming cut 2 bases from V and 2 bases from J; bases unmatched to any gene: 14. The CDR3 runs 19 residues. Germline CDR1 SGHRS, CDR2 YFSETQ. The CDR3 protein is CASSFGQGTLWSNTGELFF. CDR3 coding DNA: TGCGCCAGCAGCTTCGGACAGGGAACTCTTTGGAGTAACACCGGGGAGCTGTTTTTT.

The chain couples TRBV2 to TRBJ1-1; unclear D gene. The CDR3 runs to 10 residues. Germline CDR1 reads SNHLY; CDR2 reads FYNNEI. V was cut by 6 bases and J by 3 bases, with 2 bases left in between. In DNA form, the CDR3 reads TGTGCCAGCAGGTACACTGAAGCTTTCTTT. This translates into CASRYTEAFF.

J is TRBJ1-2 and V is TRBV25-1; D remains ambiguous. Germline V gene lookup returns CDR1 MGHDK and CDR2 SYGVNS. The CDR3 is 12 residues long. Trimming stripped 2 bases from V and 7 bases from J, with 8 bases between. In nucleotides, the CDR3 is TGTGCCAGCAGTGAACCCCCCCGTGGCTACACCTTC. It yields the protein CASSEPPRGYTF.

The rearrangement joins TRBV29-1 to TRBJ2-3; 9 bases agree with TRBD1. This CDR3 spans 16 amino acids. Germline-derived CDR1 and CDR2 are SQVTM and ANQGSEA. The J segment lost 1 base and the V segment lost 6 bases, leaving 11 bases of the junction unmatched. The CDR3 region is CSVLRPRTGGTDTQYF. In DNA form, the CDR3 reads TGCAGCGTCCTAAGGCCGAGGACAGGGGGCACAGATACGCAGTATTTT.

The chain combines TRBV28 with TRBJ1-1, with unresolved D. Germline V gives CDR1 MDHEN, CDR2 SYDVKM. With 4 bases removed from V and 4 bases from J, the gap between germline ends came to 10 bases. The CDR3 extends over 13 amino acids. Here the CDR3 DNA reads TGTGCCAGCAGTTCCATTCTCTCCACTGAAGCTTTCTTT. Encoded protein: CASSSILSTEAFF.

This rearrangement joins TRBV27 to TRBJ2-3; D is ambiguous. Germline V gene lookup returns CDR1 MNHEY and CDR2 SMNVEV (reference sequence). With 8 bases removed from V and 6 bases from J, the gap between germline ends came to 15 bases. CDR3 length equals 13 residues. The CDR3 spells CASSGPGRDTQYF. CDR3 sequence (DNA): TGTGCCAGCTCAGGCCCAGGCCGGGATACGCAGTATTTT.

The chain employs TRBV19 and TRBJ1-1; 10 bases are shared with TRBD1. V trimming: 6 bases; J trimming: 4 bases; junction bases outside the gene matches: 5. There are 14 residues in the CDR3. Germline CDR1 reads LNHDA; CDR2 reads SQIVND (reference sequence). This CDR3 is CASRAGQGITEAFF. The DNA of the CDR3 is TGTGCCAGTAGGGCGGGACAGGGGATCACTGAAGCTTTCTTT.

The chain uses TRBV9 and TRBJ2-3; the match to TRBD1 covers 8 bases. CDR3 length: 14 amino acids. The J segment lost 6 bases and the V segment lost 5 bases, leaving 8 bases of the junction unmatched. The germline V gene encodes CDR1 SGDLS and CDR2 YYNGEE. CDR3 DNA sequence: TGTGCCAGCAGTCGGGACAGGCTATTGGATACGCAGTATTTT. This translates into CASSRDRLLDTQYF.

As for this clone: A junction end diverges from the germline sequence, so it may reflect a read error. V gene TRBV9 combines with J gene TRBJ1-1; 12 positions agree with TRBD1. CDR1 SGDLS and CDR2 YYNGEE come from the germline V gene. This CDR3 region has 15 residues. CDR3 nucleotides: TGTGCCAGCAGCGTCTCCGGGACAGGGGGCACTGAAGCTTCCTTT. This translates into CASSVSGTGGTEASF.

The gene calls are TRBV6-1 and TRBJ2-7; 8 bases match TRBD2. Germline CDR1 is MNHNS and CDR2 is SASEGT. The CDR3 runs 15 residues. Germline trimming cut 1 base from V and 4 bases from J; bases unmatched to any gene: 6. CDR3 sequence (DNA): TGTGCCAGCAGTGAAGAGTGGGCGGGGGGATACGAGCAGTACTTC. Protein sequence: CASSEEWAGGYEQYF.

The V call is TRBV19, the J call TRBJ1-2, with D hard to call. The CDR3 sequence is 13 residues long. Germline CDR1 reads LNHDA; CDR2 reads SQIVND (reference sequence). Trimming stripped 3 bases from V and 2 bases from J, with 7 bases between. CDR3 bases: TGTGCCAGTAGTATCTCGGGGAACTATGGCTACACCTTC. This translates into CASSISGNYGYTF. Supplemented by reference TRBV19 and TRBJ1-2, the full variable domain reads DGGITQSPKYLFRKEGQNVTLSCEQNLNHDAMYWYRQDPGQGLRLIYYSQIVNDFQKGDIAEGYSVSREKKESFPLTVTSAQKNPTAFYLCASSISGNYGYTFGSGTRLTVV.

This chain joins TRBV2 and TRBJ1-5, with 9 bases aligning to TRBD1. The J segment lost 5 bases and the V segment lost 6 bases, leaving 8 bases of the junction unmatched. The CDR3 spans 15 residues. Germline V lookup: CDR1 SNHLY, CDR2 FYNNEI. CDR3: CASSSDRGLHQPQHF. The CDR3 DNA reads TGTGCCAGCAGCTCCGACAGGGGGTTGCATCAGCCCCAGCATTTT.

This chain links TRBV4-1 with TRBJ1-5, with 7 nucleotides matching TRBD1. CDR3 length: 16 amino acids. V gave up 2 bases and J gave up 3 bases; unmatched junction bases: 7. The germline V gene has CDR1 MGHRA and CDR2 YSYEKL. CDR3 residues: CASSQPSQGINQPQHF. CDR3 bases: TGCGCCAGCAGCCAACCGTCACAGGGGATCAATCAGCCCCAGCATTTT.

The chain links TRBV18 to TRBJ2-2, with D possibly TRBD2 on 5 matching bases. There are 15 residues in the CDR3. Germline V CDR1 and CDR2: KGHSH, LQKENI. The germline V and J ends were trimmed by 6 bases and 1 base, with 12 bases remaining between them. CDR3 DNA sequence: TGTGCCAGCTCCCAGGAGGCAGAGAACACCGGGGAGCTGTTTTTT. Translated: CASSQEAENTGELFF.

This sequence joins TRBV5-4 and TRBJ2-3, with D possibly matching TRBD1 (5 bases). CDR3 size: 13 residues. Germline V gene sequence: CDR1 SGHNT, CDR2 YYREEE (reference sequence). V lost 5 bases and J 5 bases, leaving 12 bases between the germline ends. The chain's CDR3 is CASRQVPKDTQYF. DNA of the CDR3: TGTGCCAGCAGACAGGTGCCTAAAGATACGCAGTATTTT.

The chain recombines TRBV15 with TRBJ1-5, with D possibly being TRBD1 (5 bases). The CDR3 has 14 residues. V was trimmed by 3 bases and J by 2 bases, leaving 8 bases between them. CDR1 LNHNV and CDR2 YYDKDF come from the germline V gene (reference sequence). In DNA, the CDR3 is TGTGCCACCAGCAGCGGGGACGGCAATCAGCCCCAGCATTTT. Protein sequence: CATSSGDGNQPQHF.

The DNA for the CDR3 is TGTGCCAGCAGCCAGTTCAGGGGCGCGGGTCGTGAGCAGTTCTTC. Translated, it gives CASSQFRGAGREQFF. The rearrangement uses TRBV7-2 and TRBJ2-1, with a tentative D call TRBD1 (6 bases). This CDR3 is 15 amino acids long. Trimming shortened V by 5 bases and J by 9 bases, and 20 bases separated the two germline ends. Germline V gene data show CDR1 as SGHTA and CDR2 as FQGNSA.

The chain has TRBV15 and TRBJ1-6, with TRBD1 matching 9 bases. From germline, CDR1 is LNHNV and CDR2 YYDKDF (reference sequence). The junction had 2 bases not matched to a gene; V was cut back by 1 base and J by 10 bases. The CDR3 loop spans 14 amino acids. The CDR3 region has the DNA TGTGCCACCAGCAGAGGGACAGGGGCGTCACCCCTCCACTTT. The encoded protein is CATSRGTGASPLHF.